This passage covers 24 T cell receptor beta chains from one sample sequenced in a study of cytomegalovirus exposure and HLA in healthy donors. Both 60 Vbeta primers and 13 Jbeta primers went into the PCR. TCRdb's table, derived via immunoSEQ multiplex PCR, lists solely in-frame clones and lacks some. Here the sample spans roughly 120,000 clones, 75% to 85% being singletons. Sequencing input: PBMCs. The receptor source for this set is a man between 50 and 59 years old in good health and CMV-seronegative.

The chain has TRBV5-1 and TRBJ1-1; 7 bases are shared with TRBD1. This CDR3 has 14 amino acids. J lost 5 bases, V lost 4 bases, and 8 bases had no gene match. Germline V gene lookup returns CDR1 SGHRS and CDR2 YFSETQ. The CDR3 protein is CASSEPTGHTEAFF. As DNA, the CDR3 is TGCGCCAGCAGCGAGCCGACAGGGCATACTGAAGCTTTCTTT. The full variable domain, rest sourced from reference TRBV5-1 and TRBJ1-1, is KAGVTQTPRYLIKTRGQQVTLSCSPISGHRSVSWYQQTPGQGLQFLFEYFSETQRNKGNFPGRFSGRQFSNSRSEMNVSTLELGDSALYLCASSEPTGHTEAFFGQGTRLTVV.

As concerns this clone: Other DNA sequences from this sample encode an identical CDR3 as well. The chain joins TRBV5-6 to TRBJ1-1; perhaps TRBD1 as D (6 bases). Looked up from germline, CDR1 is SGHDT and CDR2 is YYEEEE. Trimming took off 2 bases at V and 1 base at J, with 12 bases between the two ends. The CDR3 has 15 amino acids. CDR3 nucleotides: TGTGCCAGCAGCTTAACAGGGTGGGGGAACACTGAAGCTTTCTTT. It encodes CASSLTGWGNTEAFF.

The chain is built from TRBV5-1 and TRBJ2-5; 10 nucleotides agree with TRBD1. Germline trimming cut 1 base from V and 6 bases from J; bases unmatched to any gene: 6. CDR1 SGHRS and CDR2 YFSETQ come from the germline V gene. The CDR3 length is 15 residues. The CDR3 is CASSLLPGQGQTQYF. As DNA, the CDR3 is TGCGCCAGCAGCTTGCTCCCGGGACAGGGGCAGACCCAGTACTTC.

This clone was counted between two and nine times. This chain joins TRBV19 and TRBJ2-3; 8 bases fit TRBD1. V gave up 6 bases and J gave up 4 bases; unmatched junction bases: 0. The germline V gene has CDR1 LNHDA and CDR2 SQIVND (reference sequence). This CDR3 has 12 residues. This chain's CDR3 is CASRQGADTQYF. CDR3 bases: TGTGCCAGTAGACAGGGGGCAGATACGCAGTATTTT. Full variable domain (rest looked up from reference TRBV19 and TRBJ2-3): DGGITQSPKYLFRKEGQNVTLSCEQNLNHDAMYWYRQDPGQGLRLIYYSQIVNDFQKGDIAEGYSVSREKKESFPLTVTSAQKNPTAFYLCASRQGADTQYFGPGTRLTVL.

The rearrangement links TRBV4-1 to TRBJ1-2; TRBD1 might be the D (6 bases). The CDR3 totals 14 residues. Germline-derived CDR1 and CDR2 are MGHRA and YSYEKL. Trimming stripped 6 bases from V and 3 bases from J, with 14 bases between. CDR3 in DNA: TGCGCCAGCAGAGGGGGTTTTTGGGACTATGGCTACACCTTC. Translating it yields CASRGGFWDYGYTF.

This chain uses TRBV7-8 with TRBJ1-1; possibly TRBD1 for D (6 bases). Germline V gene data show CDR1 as SGHVS and CDR2 as FQNEAQ. This CDR3 has 18 residues. V was pared by 11 bases and J by 0 bases, with 28 bases between. CDR3: CAPKGHRVPHHLNTEAFF. For the CDR3, the DNA is TGTGCCCCAAAGGGGCACAGGGTTCCCCATCACTTGAACACTGAAGCTTTCTTT.

CDR3 nucleotide sequence: TGTGCCAGCAGCTTCCAGATCGATGAGCAGTTCTTC. It codes for CASSFQIDEQFF. This rearrangement joins TRBV7-9 to TRBJ2-1; no firm D call. Germline-derived CDR1 and CDR2 are SEHNR and FQNEAQ (reference sequence). This CDR3 has 12 residues. Trimming stripped 3 bases from V and 8 bases from J, with 8 bases between. The full variable domain, with the rest looked up from reference TRBV7-9 and TRBJ2-1, is DTGVSQNPRHKITKRGQNVTFRCDPISEHNRLYWYRQTLGQGPEFLTYFQNEAQLEKSRLLSDRFSAERPKGSFSTLEIQRTEQGDSAMYLCASSFQIDEQFFGPGTRLTVL.

V is TRBV5-1 and J is TRBJ2-3, with 9 nucleotides matching TRBD1. V lost 4 bases to trimming and J lost 5 bases; unmatched junction nucleotides: 8. This CDR3 is built from 15 residues. Germline V gene data show CDR1 as SGHRS and CDR2 as YFSETQ. This CDR3 reads CASSRGTGYGDTQYF. The DNA for the CDR3 is TGCGCCAGCAGCCGGGGGACAGGGTATGGAGATACGCAGTATTTT. The variable domain in full, with the rest retrieved from reference TRBV5-1 and TRBJ2-3, is KAGVTQTPRYLIKTRGQQVTLSCSPISGHRSVSWYQQTPGQGLQFLFEYFSETQRNKGNFPGRFSGRQFSNSRSEMNVSTLELGDSALYLCASSRGTGYGDTQYFGPGTRLTVL.

In this sample, this clone turned up once. The chain links TRBV9 to TRBJ1-3; D gene uncertain. Trimming left V 4 bases short and J 0 bases short, with 14 bases between. This CDR3 contains 16 residues. CDR1 SGDLS and CDR2 YYNGEE come from the germline V gene. CDR3 nucleotide sequence: TGTGCCAGCAGCCATTCGACTGCACCCTCTGGAAACACCATATATTTT. Protein product: CASSHSTAPSGNTIYF.

The chain joins TRBV9 to TRBJ2-3, with 10 bases identical to TRBD2. Germline CDR1 reads SGDLS; CDR2 reads YYNGEE. V shed 4 bases and J 8 bases; nucleotides not matched to a gene: 13. There are 16 residues in the CDR3. For the CDR3, the DNA is TGTGCCAGCAGCCCCACGGGAGCGGGGGGGCCAGCTACGCAGTATTTT. Protein product: CASSPTGAGGPATQYF.

This clone occurred once. This chain joins TRBV5-4 and TRBJ2-7, with D possibly matching TRBD1 (6 bases). This CDR3 is built from 15 residues. Trimming took 4 bases from V and 4 from J, leaving 18 bases between them. CDR1 SGHNT and CDR2 YYREEE come from the germline V gene (reference sequence). CDR3 region: CASSQARDTYYEQYF. The CDR3 DNA is TGTGCCAGCAGCCAAGCCCGGGACACCTATTACGAGCAGTACTTC.

The gene calls are TRBV18 and TRBJ1-2; D remains ambiguous. CDR1 is KGHSH, CDR2 LQKENI, per germline. The CDR3 is 14 amino acids. Trimming removed 4 bases at V and 0 bases at J, with 9 bases between. The CDR3 sequence: CASSLQRANYGYTF. As DNA, the CDR3 is TGTGCCAGCTCACTCCAACGGGCTAACTATGGCTACACCTTC.

The gene calls are TRBV6-1 and TRBJ2-7; no reliable D call. Germline CDR1 MNHNS, CDR2 SASEGT. The V end lost 0 bases, the J end lost 1 base, and 13 bases lay between the germline ends. CDR3 size: 16 residues. This CDR3 is CASSEALQIRSYEQYF. CDR3 DNA: TGTGCCAGCAGTGAAGCGCTACAGATTAGATCCTACGAGCAGTACTTC.

The genes are TRBV27 and TRBJ1-1; 7 positions agree with TRBD1. CDR1 and CDR2 from the germline V gene are MNHEY and SMNVEV (reference sequence). This CDR3 spans 14 amino acids. Losses at the gene ends were 2 bases for V and 1 base for J; bases not matched to a gene: 1. This CDR3 reads CASSLGTANTEAFF. The CDR3 DNA reads as TGTGCCAGCAGTTTAGGGACAGCGAACACTGAAGCTTTCTTT.

In its sample, this clone was seen a few times. This chain uses TRBV6-5 with TRBJ2-1; D is uncertain. The ends were cut back, 9 bases at V and 0 bases at J, with 9 bases in the middle. CDR1 and CDR2 (germline): MNHEY, SVGAGI. CDR3 length equals 13 residues. As DNA, the CDR3 is TGTGCCAGTGCGGCTCCCTCCTACAATGAGCAGTTCTTC. This translates into CASAAPSYNEQFF.

The J gene is TRBJ2-7, the V gene TRBV9; TRBD1 matches at 7 bases. Germline V CDR1 and CDR2: SGDLS, YYNGEE. V shed 0 bases and J 8 bases; nucleotides not matched to a gene: 2. The CDR3 runs to 12 residues. CDR3 bases: TGTGCCAGCAGCGTAGGGGACAGAAAGCAGTACTTC. Its protein product is CASSVGDRKQYF.

This clone was recorded a few times. The V call is TRBV5-4, the J call TRBJ2-4; 9 nucleotides agree with TRBD2. CDR1 and CDR2 (germline): SGHNT, YYREEE (reference sequence). The CDR3 is made up of 14 amino acids. V gave up 2 bases and J gave up 8 bases; unmatched junction bases: 5. Here the CDR3 DNA reads TGTGCCAGCAGCTTTGCGGGGGGGCCGGACATTCAGTACTTC. Protein sequence: CASSFAGGPDIQYF.

The chain couples TRBV10-3 to TRBJ1-2; 12 bases are a match to TRBD1. The germline V gene has CDR1 ENHRY and CDR2 SYGVKD. The CDR3 runs to 17 residues. Trimming cost V 2 bases and J 3 bases; bases outside gene matches: 7. The CDR3, as DNA: TGTGCCATCAGTGAGGCCCGGGACAGGGGGCGCGACTATGGCTACACCTTC. It is translated as CAISEARDRGRDYGYTF.

The V call is TRBV2, the J call TRBJ1-6, with D perhaps matching TRBD1 (6 bases). The ends were cut back, 0 bases at V and 7 bases at J, with 10 bases in the middle. CDR3 length: 15 residues. Germline V gene lookup returns CDR1 SNHLY and CDR2 FYNNEI. The CDR3 loop reads CASSEAAGANSPLHF. The DNA of the CDR3 is TGTGCCAGCAGTGAAGCAGCAGGGGCCAATTCACCCCTCCACTTT.

The rearrangement links TRBV4-3 to TRBJ1-2; D gene unclear. Between the trimmed V and J ends, which lost 3 bases and 4 bases, there was a span of 15 bases. Germline V gene lookup returns CDR1 LGHNA and CDR2 YSLEER. The CDR3 totals 15 residues. This CDR3 reads CASSHANGVSYGYTF. The DNA for the CDR3 is TGCGCCAGCAGCCACGCTAACGGGGTGTCCTATGGCTACACCTTC.

This chain links TRBV5-4 with TRBJ1-4; D may be TRBD1 (6 bases). The CDR3 is 16 amino acids. Trimming left V 4 bases short and J 6 bases short, with 19 bases between. Germline V lookup: CDR1 SGHNT, CDR2 YYREEE (reference sequence). CDR3 sequence: CASSRVGGPEHEKLFF. The CDR3 bases are TGTGCCAGCAGCCGCGTCGGGGGGCCAGAGCATGAAAAACTGTTTTTT. Full variable domain (outside the CDR3, taken from reference TRBV5-4 and TRBJ1-4): ETGVTQSPTHLIKTRGQQVTLRCSSQSGHNTVSWYQQALGQGPQFIFQYYREEENGRGNFPPRFSGLQFPNYSSELNVNALELDDSALYLCASSRVGGPEHEKLFFGSGTQLSVL.

V gene TRBV6-5 combines with J gene TRBJ2-3, with D maybe TRBD2 (7 bases). The CDR3 covers 14 residues. Deletions cut 5 bases from V and 2 bases from J, with 11 bases between. Germline CDR1 is MNHEY and CDR2 is SVGAGI. For the CDR3, the DNA is TGTGCCAGCAGTCTTGGGGGGGCCACAGATACGCAGTATTTT. Its protein is CASSLGGATDTQYF.

The V gene is TRBV6-6, the J gene TRBJ1-5, with D unresolved. Germline assignment: CDR1 MNHNY and CDR2 SVGAGI (reference sequence). The CDR3 spans 15 residues. The V and J ends lost 5 bases and 2 bases respectively, with 13 bases between them. In DNA form, the CDR3 reads TGTGCCAGCAGTATGGCCCGACTGGGCAATCAGCCCCAGCATTTT. It codes for CASSMARLGNQPQHF.

This clone was detected only a few times. The chain links TRBV11-1 to TRBJ1-2; D gene unclear. The V gene lost 8 bases and the J gene lost 6 bases, with 13 bases spanning the gap. This CDR3 is 12 amino acids long. Germline lookup yields CDR1 SGHAT and CDR2 FQDESV (reference sequence). CDR3 sequence (DNA): TGTGCCAGCTCCCACGGGTTGGATGGCTACACCTTC. This translates into CASSHGLDGYTF.